A selection of T cell receptor beta chains follows, all from one sample in a study of T-cell reconstitution after alpha-beta-depleted transplantation in children. TCRdb recomputed calls from the PCR reads with MiXCR, one row per CDR3 protein. The sample holds some 590,000 distinct CDR3 sequences, roughly a tenth seen once. Here the sequenced sample was PBMCs from the stem cell graft donor, taken from the stem cell graft. Receptors were obtained from a human donor who donated a stem cell graft to a child with acute myeloid leukemia. Each CDR3 is given without its conserved first and last residue. Each record gives: D gene, V gene, CDR3 length, clone size, CDR3 protein. A D gene is named only where the DNA matches it firmly. Only some rows state a clone size, as once, few, many or a class for expanded clones.

>.|TRBV5-1|12|many
ASSLEGGGNTIY
>.|TRBV11-2|12|.
ASSVATGRNIQY
>.|TRBV6-5|13|many
ASMGTGSYNSPLH
>.|TRBV3-1|16|many
ASSQDRVGTPGVGEQF
>.|TRBV18|12|few
ASSPPAGANVLT
>.|TRBV25-1|11|many
ASSELGTYEAF
>.|TRBV20-1|10|few
SASRDAQEAF
>TRBD2|TRBV6-2/TRBV6-3|16|.
ASSYSSKRTSGLYEQY
>.|TRBV11-3|11|many
ASSLVQGSEQF
>TRBD1|TRBV29-1|11|many
SVLTGGAYEQY
>.|TRBV14|14|few
ASSQLGARNYNEQF
>TRBD1|TRBV12-3/TRBV12-4|14|many
ASSLGDRGWDQPQH
>.|TRBV7-9|10|few
ASSPLGEKLF
>.|TRBV7-2|14|once
ASSSRSSWVYNEQF
>.|TRBV20-1|12|many
SARGAANTGELF
>.|TRBV14|14|.
ASSQSGSLGGETQY
>TRBD2|TRBV3-1|13|.
ASTESSGREFEQF
>.|TRBV12-3/TRBV12-4|11|few
ASSLGPSGEAF
>.|TRBV7-3|11|few
ASSPGIPATQY
>.|TRBV5-1|9|many
ASSLDSEAF
>TRBD2|TRBV6-2/TRBV6-3|16|few
ASSYFASGRTGTDTQY
>TRBD1|TRBV20-1|14|.
SALRGPYSGANVLT
>TRBD2|TRBV28|19|few
ASSLSEVGTSGRSSSYEQY
>.|TRBV12-3/TRBV12-4|13|few
ASSLAGAPTYEQY
>.|TRBV6-6|11|few
ASLAGSWETQY
>TRBD1|TRBV29-1|12|.
SAGADRGIYEQY
>.|TRBV12-3/TRBV12-4|12|.
ASSSGLPSGEQY
>.|TRBV27|13|few
AIRPRGMGKNIQY
>.|TRBV20-1|11|many
SAEWAGANVLT
>.|TRBV20-1|11|few
SAQQGSYNEQF